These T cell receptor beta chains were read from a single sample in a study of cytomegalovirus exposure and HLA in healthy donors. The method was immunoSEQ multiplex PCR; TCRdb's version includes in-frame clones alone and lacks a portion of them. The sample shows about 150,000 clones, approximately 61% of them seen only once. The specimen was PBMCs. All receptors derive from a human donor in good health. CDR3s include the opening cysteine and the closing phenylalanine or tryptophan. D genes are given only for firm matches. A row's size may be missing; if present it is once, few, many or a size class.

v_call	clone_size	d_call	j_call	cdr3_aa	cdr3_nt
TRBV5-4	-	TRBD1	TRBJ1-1	CASSPGDRGDTEAFF	TGTGCCAGCAGCCCCGGGGACAGGGGCGACACTGAAGCTTTCTTT
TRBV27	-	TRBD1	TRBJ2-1	CASSFIGTGVAGDNEQFF	TGTGCCAGCAGTTTTATCGGGACAGGGGTAGCGGGCGACAATGAGCAGTTCTTC
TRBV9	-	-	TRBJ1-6	CASSLRTEGNSPLHF	TGTGCCAGCAGCCTCAGGACAGAGGGTAATTCACCCCTCCACTTT
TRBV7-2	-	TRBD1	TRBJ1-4	CASSFRRGREKLFF	TGTGCCAGCAGCTTCCGCAGGGGGCGCGAAAAACTGTTTTTT
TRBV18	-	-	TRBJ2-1	CASSPPSVPYNEQFF	TGTGCCAGCTCACCACCGTCGGTACCCTACAATGAGCAGTTCTTC
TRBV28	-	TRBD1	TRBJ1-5	CASSTQGSNQPQHF	TGTGCCAGCAGTACACAGGGGAGCAATCAGCCCCAGCATTTT
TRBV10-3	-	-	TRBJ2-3	CAISPGGDSLRSTDTQYF	TGTGCCATCAGCCCGGGGGGGGACAGTCTCAGGAGCACAGATACGCAGTATTTT
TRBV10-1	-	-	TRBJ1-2	CASSDTGNYGYTF	TGCGCCAGCAGTGATACGGGTAACTATGGCTACACCTTC
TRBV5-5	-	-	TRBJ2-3	CASNDLAERDTQYF	TGTGCCAGCAATGACTTGGCGGAAAGAGATACGCAGTATTTT
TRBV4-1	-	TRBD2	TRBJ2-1	CASSPGTSGGLGGNEQFF	TGCGCCAGCAGCCCCGGGACTAGCGGGGGTTTGGGAGGTAATGAGCAGTTCTTC
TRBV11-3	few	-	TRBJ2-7	CASSLGTPTYEQYF	TGTGCCAGCAGCTTAGGGACACCAACCTACGAGCAGTACTTC
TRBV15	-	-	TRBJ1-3	CATSPGYSGNTIYF	TGTGCCACCAGCCCGGGATACTCTGGAAACACCATATATTTT
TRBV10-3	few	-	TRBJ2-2	CAITPTRNTGELFF	TGTGCCATCACGCCCACCAGGAACACCGGGGAGCTGTTTTTT
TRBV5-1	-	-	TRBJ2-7	CASSLGAEQYF	TGCGCCAGCAGCTTGGGAGCGGAGCAGTACTTC